One sample yielded the 32 T cell receptor beta chains listed below, sequenced in a study of response to subunit inactivated influenza vaccine. TCRdb re-called the RT-PCR reads through MiXCR, storing one row per CDR3 protein. Seen here are about 500,000 distinct CDR3 sequences, approximately 17% observed once, and the top ten hold around 3%. The sequences come from CD4+ T cells sorted from PBMCs, collected roughly 24 months after vaccination. The source is a man in his fifties or sixties who received an inactivated influenza vaccine.

The J gene is TRBJ1-2, the V gene TRBV6-5; 9 bases map to TRBD1. The CDR3 has 14 residues. CDR1 is MNHEY, CDR2 SVGAGI, per germline. The trim removed 0 bases at V and 6 bases at J, leaving 2 bases unmatched. The CDR3 coding sequence is TGTGCCAGCAGTTACTCGGACAGGGGACATGGCTACACCTTC. Its translation is CASSYSDRGHGYTF.

This clonotype was counted a few times. The chain employs TRBV29-1 and TRBJ2-3; TRBD1 matches 10 bases. J was trimmed by 3 bases and V by 6 bases; bases with no gene match: 6. CDR1 SQVTM and CDR2 ANQGSEA come from the germline V gene. The CDR3 has 14 amino acids. The CDR3 nucleotides are TGCAGCGTGCAGACAGGGGGCTCGACAGATACGCAGTATTTT. Translated: CSVQTGGSTDTQYF.

The chain carries TRBV7-2 and TRBJ1-4; D remains unclear. CDR1 SGHTA and CDR2 FQGNSA come from the germline V gene. Trimming took off 5 bases at V and 3 bases at J, with 13 bases between the two ends. The CDR3 totals 15 residues. CDR3 amino acids: CASSRDPQSNEKLFF. For the CDR3, the DNA is TGTGCCAGCAGCCGTGACCCACAGTCTAATGAAAAACTGTTTTTT.

Only a few counts were recorded for this clonotype. The V call is TRBV28, the J call TRBJ1-6; TRBD1 matches at 9 bases. V was pared by 5 bases and J by 4 bases, with 6 bases of the junction left unmatched. This CDR3 has 16 amino acids. Germline V gene data show CDR1 as MDHEN and CDR2 as SYDVKM. As DNA, the CDR3 is TGTGCCAGCAGTCCCGCGGGACAGGGTTATAATTCACCCCTCCACTTT. It specifies CASSPAGQGYNSPLHF.

The rearrangement joins TRBV29-1 to TRBJ1-1; 9 nucleotides match TRBD1. Germline values: CDR1 SQVTM, CDR2 ANQGSEA. V lost 5 bases and J lost 0; bases outside the gene matches: 4. The CDR3 is 14 amino acids. The CDR3 DNA sequence: TGCAGCGTTTTAGGACAGGGGCTGAACACTGAAGCTTTCTTT. It specifies CSVLGQGLNTEAFF.

This chain uses TRBV19 with TRBJ2-7; possible D gene TRBD1, 5 bases. Germline-derived CDR1 and CDR2 are LNHDA and SQIVND (reference sequence). Deletions cut 6 bases from V and 0 bases from J, with 12 bases between. The CDR3 runs 14 residues. The CDR3 DNA is TGTGCCAGTAGCCAGGGCCAGCACTCCTACGAGCAGTACTTC. It specifies CASSQGQHSYEQYF.

This clonotype appeared a few times. This chain connects TRBV20-1 to TRBJ2-7; D may correspond to TRBD1 or TRBD2 (5 bases each). Between the trimmed V and J ends, which lost 5 bases and 3 bases, there was a span of 23 bases. The CDR3 covers 16 residues. From germline, CDR1 is DFQATT and CDR2 SNEGSKA (reference sequence). The DNA of the CDR3 is TGCAGTGCTGTACATCCTGAGGGGTGGTTTAGCTACGAGCAGTACTTC. Translation gives CSAVHPEGWFSYEQYF.

The J gene is TRBJ2-3, the V gene TRBV12-3 or TRBV12-4; possibly TRBD1 or TRBD2 for D (5 bases each). V was pared by 7 bases and J by 2 bases, with 10 bases between. The CDR3 runs to 13 residues. Here the CDR3 reads CASTGDATDTQYF. In DNA, the CDR3 is TGTGCCAGCACCGGGGACGCCACAGATACGCAGTATTTT.

This clonotype was observed a single time. V is TRBV20-1 and J is TRBJ2-7; D ambiguous. V was pared by 4 bases and J by 1 base, with 11 bases between. Germline V gene data show CDR1 as DFQATT and CDR2 as SNEGSKA (reference sequence). CDR3 length: 13 residues. For the CDR3, the DNA is TGCAGTGCTACCGAGACACAGTCCTACGAGCAGTACTTC. It encodes CSATETQSYEQYF.

This clonotype was seen a few times. V and J are TRBV2 and TRBJ2-7; TRBD1 aligns across 7 bases. CDR1 and CDR2 (germline): SNHLY, FYNNEI. CDR3 length equals 14 residues. Germline trimming cut 7 bases from V and 0 bases from J; bases unmatched to any gene: 6. The CDR3 here is CASKQGSSSYEQYF. The CDR3, as DNA: TGTGCCAGCAAACAGGGGTCTAGCTCCTACGAGCAGTACTTC.

This clonotype was recorded at least ten times. The gene calls are TRBV28 and TRBJ1-6; 7 bases agree with TRBD1. Trimming took 7 bases from V and 7 from J; bases not matched to a gene: 4. Looked up from germline, CDR1 is MDHEN and CDR2 is SYDVKM. This CDR3 is built from 13 residues. This chain's CDR3 is CASIRQGNSPLHF. DNA for the CDR3: TGTGCCAGCATACGACAGGGCAATTCACCCCTCCACTTT.

There are a few counts of this clonotype. J is TRBJ1-3 and V is TRBV12-3 or TRBV12-4; maybe TRBD1 (5 bases). This CDR3 is 14 amino acids long. Trimming left V 4 bases short and J 4 bases short, with 11 bases between. This CDR3 reads CASSYVGDGNTIYF. The CDR3 region has the DNA TGTGCCAGCAGTTATGTAGGGGACGGAAACACCATATATTTT.

This clonotype was picked up many times. This chain uses TRBV5-6 with TRBJ2-3; 12 bases line up with TRBD2. V was pared by 1 base and J by 4 bases, with 10 bases of the junction left unmatched. The CDR3 is 18 amino acids. Germline V CDR1 and CDR2: SGHDT, YYEEEE. The DNA of the CDR3 is TGTGCCAGCAGCTTGTATGGAGTGACTAGCGGGAGTTCAGATACGCAGTATTTT. This translates into CASSLYGVTSGSSDTQYF. Filled out from reference TRBV5-6 and TRBJ2-3, the complete variable domain reads DAGVTQSPTHLIKTRGQQVTLRCSPKSGHDTVSWYQQALGQGPQFIFQYYEEEERQRGNFPDRFSGHQFPNYSSELNVNALLLGDSALYLCASSLYGVTSGSSDTQYFGPGTRLTVL.

The chain joins TRBV7-2 to TRBJ2-2; 10 positions agree with TRBD2. Germline V CDR1 and CDR2: SGHTA, FQGNSA. V shed 8 bases, J shed 1 base, and the junction held 7 bases outside the gene matches. The CDR3 is 16 amino acids. The CDR3 loop reads CASEAAGGLNTGELFF. The CDR3 nucleotides are TGTGCCAGCGAAGCAGCGGGAGGGCTGAACACCGGGGAGCTGTTTTTT.

V and J are TRBV4-2 and TRBJ2-3; 15 nucleotides agree with TRBD2. V gave up 4 bases and J gave up 3 bases; unmatched junction bases: 8. Germline V gene sequence: CDR1 LGHNA, CDR2 YNFKEQ. The CDR3 contains 18 residues. The chain's CDR3 is CASSPGTSGGRETDTQYF. The CDR3 region has the DNA TGTGCCAGCAGCCCGGGGACTAGCGGGGGGAGGGAGACAGATACGCAGTATTTT.

The table lists this clonotype with a few counts. J is TRBJ2-7 and V is TRBV12-3 or TRBV12-4, with D perhaps being TRBD1 or TRBD2 (5 bases each). The V gene lost 5 bases and the J gene lost 5 bases, with 19 bases spanning the gap. This CDR3 has 15 amino acids. Written as DNA, the CDR3 is TGTGCCAGCAGTCCCAGACATCAAAGGGGACACGAGCAGTACTTC. This codes for CASSPRHQRGHEQYF.

This clonotype was counted a few times. V usage is TRBV20-1 and J usage is TRBJ2-1; D possibly uses TRBD1 or TRBD2 (6 bases each). This CDR3 has 14 amino acids. Trimming left V 3 bases short and J 3 bases short, with 12 bases between. Germline CDR1 DFQATT, CDR2 SNEGSKA (reference sequence). CDR3 DNA sequence: TGCAGTGCTAGGAGTGGGGGGCGCTACAATGAGCAGTTCTTC. Amino acids: CSARSGGRYNEQFF.

The CDR3 sequence is CASSLMGVPNTEAFF. CDR3 DNA sequence: TGTGCCAGCAGCTTAATGGGAGTACCGAACACTGAAGCTTTCTTT. The rearrangement joins TRBV7-3 to TRBJ1-1; D gene uncertain. V shed 1 base and J shed 1 base, with 10 bases lying between them. Germline lookup yields CDR1 SGHTA and CDR2 FQGTGA. The length of the CDR3 is 15 residues.

The CDR3 coding sequence is TGCAGTGCTAGGAGCGTGGCCGCCAATCAGCCCCAGCATTTT. It is translated as CSARSVAANQPQHF. The rearrangement uses TRBV20-1 and TRBJ1-5; no reliable D call. CDR3 length equals 14 residues. Germline V gene data show CDR1 as DFQATT and CDR2 as SNEGSKA (reference sequence). Trimming shortened V by 3 bases and J by 3 bases, and 12 bases separated the two germline ends.

This clonotype was detected only a few times. The chain joins TRBV5-6 to TRBJ2-3; 9 bases fit TRBD1. This CDR3 has 15 amino acids. Germline CDR1 SGHDT, CDR2 YYEEEE. After removal of 6 bases from V and 5 bases from J, the junction contained 10 bases not matched to a gene. The CDR3 reads CASNYRDRVRDTQYF. The CDR3 DNA reads as TGTGCCAGCAATTACCGGGACAGGGTCCGAGATACGCAGTATTTT.

This clonotype was seen a few times. This rearrangement joins TRBV18 to TRBJ2-7; 8 positions match TRBD1. The CDR3 covers 14 residues. V gave up 5 bases and J gave up 4 bases; unmatched junction bases: 7. Germline CDR1 KGHSH, CDR2 LQKENI. The CDR3 DNA follows: TGTGCCAGCTCAGCGGACAGGGTGGGGTACGAGCAGTACTTC. Amino acid sequence: CASSADRVGYEQYF. Using reference TRBV18 and TRBJ2-7 for the parts outside the CDR3, the full variable domain is NAGVMQNPRHLVRRRGQEARLRCSPMKGHSHVYWYRQLPEEGLKFMVYLQKENIIDESGMPKERFSAEFPKEGPSILRIQQVVRGDSAAYFCASSADRVGYEQYFGPGTRLTVT.

This chain's CDR3 is CASLRAGGRDTQYF. The CDR3 DNA reads as TGTGCCAGCCTTAGAGCGGGGGGCAGGGATACGCAGTATTTT. V is TRBV28 and J is TRBJ2-3; 9 bases map to TRBD2. The trim removed 8 bases at V and 6 bases at J, leaving 9 bases unmatched. The CDR3 consists of 14 residues. Germline loops: CDR1 MDHEN, CDR2 SYDVKM. Full variable domain (rest looked up from reference TRBV28 and TRBJ2-3): DVKVTQSSRYLVKRTGEKVFLECVQDMDHENMFWYRQDPGLGLRLIYFSYDVKMKEKGDIPEGYSVSREKKERFSLILESASTNQTSMYLCASLRAGGRDTQYFGPGTRLTVL.

This clonotype was found a few times. The J gene is TRBJ2-1, the V gene TRBV7-2; 9 bases map to TRBD2. The V gene end was trimmed by 1 base and the J gene end by 9 bases; junction bases not matched to a gene: 7. This CDR3 contains 15 residues. Germline CDR1 SGHTA, CDR2 FQGNSA. The CDR3 bases are TGTGCCAGCAGCTTAGGCGGGAGGGCCATGTCTGAGCAGTTCTTC. Protein product: CASSLGGRAMSEQFF.

This clonotype was seen only a few times. The chain recombines TRBV10-3 with TRBJ2-7; 8 positions match TRBD1. Looked up from germline, CDR1 is ENHRY and CDR2 is SYGVKD. V lost 4 bases and J lost 5; bases outside the gene matches: 7. This CDR3 spans 14 amino acids. The CDR3 DNA follows: TGTGCCATCAGTGGATGGACAGGGAACGACGAGCAGTACTTC. This translates into CAISGWTGNDEQYF.

In this sample, this clonotype turned up a few times. The chain recombines TRBV6-2 or TRBV6-3 with TRBJ1-5; D call uncertain. Germline V gives CDR1 MNHEY, CDR2 SVGEGT. The CDR3 length is 12 residues. Trimming shortened V by 6 bases and J by 7 bases, and 10 bases separated the two germline ends. In DNA, the CDR3 is TGTGCCAGCAGCCGAGGTGGCCAGCCCCAGCATTTT. Translated, it gives CASSRGGQPQHF.

This clonotype turned up a few times. The chain has TRBV7-2 and TRBJ2-7, with TRBD1 matching 8 bases. The CDR3 is 14 amino acids. V shed 5 bases and J 3 bases; nucleotides not matched to a gene: 6. Germline loops: CDR1 SGHTA, CDR2 FQGNSA. CDR3: CASSLTGQDYEQYF. CDR3 nucleotide sequence: TGTGCCAGCAGCCTAACGGGACAGGACTACGAGCAGTACTTC. The variable domain in full, with the rest retrieved from reference TRBV7-2 and TRBJ2-7, is GAGVSQSPSNKVTEKGKDVELRCDPISGHTALYWYRQSLGQGLEFLIYFQGNSAPDKSGLPSDRFSAERTGGSVSTLTIQRTQQEDSAVYLCASSLTGQDYEQYFGPGTRLTVT.

This clonotype has more than one count but fewer than ten. The rearrangement uses TRBV28 and TRBJ2-5; 8 bases align to TRBD2. Germline-derived CDR1 and CDR2 are MDHEN and SYDVKM. This CDR3 region has 13 residues. After removal of 8 bases from V and 2 bases from J, the junction contained 4 bases not matched to a gene. The DNA for the CDR3 is TGTGCCAGCCATAGCGGGGCTCAAGAGACCCAGTACTTC. It encodes CASHSGAQETQYF.

The chain is built from TRBV20-1 and TRBJ2-3; no clear D gene. V gave up 0 bases and J gave up 6 bases, with 10 bases separating them. Looked up from germline, CDR1 is DFQATT and CDR2 is SNEGSKA (reference sequence). The CDR3 covers 13 residues. Written as DNA, the CDR3 is TGCAGTGCTAGAGAATCACTCACTGATACGCAGTATTTT. Translated, it gives CSARESLTDTQYF.

The table lists this clonotype with a few counts. The chain has TRBV20-1 and TRBJ2-7; D possibly matches TRBD1 or TRBD2 (7 bases each). From germline, CDR1 is DFQATT and CDR2 SNEGSKA (reference sequence). V was clipped by 6 bases and J by 7 bases, with 22 bases between them. The CDR3 spans 14 residues. The CDR3 is CSAYREGLTGEQYF. DNA for the CDR3: TGCAGTGCATATAGGGAGGGCTTGACAGGGGAGCAGTACTTC.

The rearrangement joins TRBV6-1 to TRBJ2-4; D is uncertain. In germline, CDR1 is MNHNS, CDR2 SASEGT. The V end was cut by 8 bases, the J end by 0 bases, with 8 bases between. The CDR3 is made up of 13 amino acids. DNA of the CDR3: TGTGCCAGCTACTCTCTAGCCAAAAACATTCAGTACTTC. Residues: CASYSLAKNIQYF.

The chain carries TRBV7-3 and TRBJ2-1; D gene unclear. The CDR3 sequence is 16 residues long. The germline gives CDR1 SGHTA, CDR2 FQGTGA. The V end lost 1 base, the J end lost 6 bases, and 16 bases lay between the germline ends. Written as DNA, the CDR3 is TGTGCCAGCAGCTTAAGAGTGAATCAGTTGGGCAATGAGCAGTTCTTC. It translates to CASSLRVNQLGNEQFF.

This clonotype was observed many times. J is TRBJ2-7 and V is TRBV5-4, with 7 bases fitting TRBD1. This CDR3 region has 12 residues. The ends lost 4 bases at V and 4 bases at J; junction bases unmatched: 2. From germline, CDR1 is SGHNT and CDR2 YYREEE (reference sequence). The CDR3 loop is CASSKQGYEQYF. CDR3 nucleotides: TGTGCCAGCAGCAAACAGGGGTACGAGCAGTACTTC.